These 17 T cell receptor beta chains were sequenced from one sample in a study of PD-1 blockade in mismatch repair-deficient tumors. The assay was immunoSEQ multiplex PCR, and TCRdb's table has in-frame clones only and misses some. The sample consists of some 130,000 clones, about 88% of them appearing once. The material was peripheral blood, obtained approximately 72 weeks after starting pembrolizumab. The receptors originated from an adult with mismatch repair-deficient cancer.

V gene TRBV7-6 combines with J gene TRBJ2-1; 10 nucleotides match TRBD1. The germline gives CDR1 SGHVS, CDR2 FNYEAQ. The trim removed 0 bases at V and 7 bases at J, leaving 3 bases unmatched. The CDR3 is 15 residues long. The CDR3 here is CASSLAGQGQNEQFF. The CDR3 DNA sequence: TGTGCCAGCAGCTTAGCGGGACAGGGGCAGAATGAGCAGTTCTTC.

This sequence joins TRBV12-5 and TRBJ2-1, with TRBD2 matching 11 bases. The V segment lost 4 bases and the J segment 0 bases; nucleotides outside the gene matches: 11. The germline V gene has CDR1 LGHNT and CDR2 FRNRAP. The CDR3 loop spans 19 amino acids. The CDR3: CASGSSLAGGPSSYNEQFF. CDR3 sequence (DNA): TGTGCTAGTGGTTCCTCCCTAGCGGGAGGCCCAAGCTCCTACAATGAGCAGTTCTTC.

The CDR3 DNA reads TGTGCCAGCAGTTTGGCTAGGGTAGCTTTAGACTCCGAGCAGTACTTC. It specifies CASSLARVALDSEQYF. The V call is TRBV28, the J call TRBJ2-7, with no clear D. In germline, CDR1 is MDHEN, CDR2 SYDVKM. This CDR3 spans 16 amino acids. Trimming removed 3 bases at V and 6 bases at J, with 21 bases between.

The gene calls are TRBV30 and TRBJ2-3; 7 bases match TRBD2. The CDR3 contains 15 residues. Germline CDR1 is GTSNPN and CDR2 is SVGIG (reference sequence). J lost 1 base, V lost 5 bases, and 9 bases had no gene match. CDR3 amino acids: CAWREEVFGTDTQYF. In DNA, the CDR3 is TGTGCCTGGCGGGAGGAGGTATTCGGCACAGATACGCAGTATTTT.

The J gene is TRBJ1-1, the V gene TRBV5-1, with 11 bases identical to TRBD1. This CDR3 spans 15 amino acids. Germline trimming cut 4 bases from V and 5 bases from J; bases unmatched to any gene: 7. The V gene's germline CDR1 is SGHRS and CDR2 YFSETQ. The CDR3 loop reads CASSPDRGRVTEAFF. Written as DNA, the CDR3 is TGCGCCAGCAGCCCGGACAGGGGGCGGGTAACTGAAGCTTTCTTT.

The gene calls are TRBV7-8 and TRBJ2-1; maybe TRBD1 (5 bases). This CDR3 is 13 amino acids long. The V end was cut by 2 bases, the J end by 8 bases, with 10 bases between. Germline loops: CDR1 SGHVS, CDR2 FQNEAQ. CDR3 coding DNA: TGTGCCAGCAGCTTAATAGGGGCGGATGAGCAGTTCTTC. Protein: CASSLIGADEQFF.

The chain joins TRBV27 to TRBJ2-3, with TRBD2 matching 9 bases. CDR3 size: 17 residues. J lost 0 bases, V lost 4 bases, and 8 bases had no gene match. The V gene's germline CDR1 is MNHEY and CDR2 SMNVEV (reference sequence). CDR3 amino acids: CASSSLGLAPSTDTQYF. CDR3 DNA: TGTGCCAGCAGTTCCTTAGGACTAGCGCCTAGCACAGATACGCAGTATTTT.

The chain couples TRBV30 to TRBJ2-5; maybe TRBD1 (5 bases). V was clipped by 5 bases and J by 5 bases, with 12 bases between them. The CDR3 loop spans 12 amino acids. Germline CDR1 is GTSNPN and CDR2 is SVGIG (reference sequence). This chain's CDR3 is CAWVDIEETQYF. In DNA form, the CDR3 reads TGTGCCTGGGTGGACATTGAGGAGACCCAGTACTTC.

This clone has only one observation. V and J are TRBV28 and TRBJ2-7; D not certain. V was pared by 3 bases and J by 3 bases, with 15 bases between. The CDR3 sequence is 15 residues long. The germline CDR1 and CDR2 sequences are MDHEN and SYDVKM. The DNA of the CDR3 is TGTGCCAGCAGTTTGGGCTACTCCCGCGACTACGAGCAGTACTTC. Its protein is CASSLGYSRDYEQYF.

J is TRBJ2-1 and V is TRBV5-1; TRBD2 matches at 9 bases. The J segment lost 6 bases and the V segment lost 7 bases, leaving 17 bases of the junction unmatched. The CDR3 sequence is 17 residues long. Germline V gene lookup returns CDR1 SGHRS and CDR2 YFSETQ. The DNA of the CDR3 is TGCGCCAGCCTCCCAGTGAGGCGGGAGGGCACCCTCAATGAGCAGTTCTTC. Amino acids: CASLPVRREGTLNEQFF.

The chain recombines TRBV25-1 with TRBJ2-7, with D hard to call. V lost 5 bases, J lost 0 bases, and 8 bases lay in between. The germline CDR1 and CDR2 sequences are MGHDK and SYGVNS. The CDR3 totals 13 residues. The CDR3 loop reads CASSTDLSYEQYF. The CDR3 nucleotides read TGTGCCAGCAGTACCGACCTCTCCTACGAGCAGTACTTC.

The chain links TRBV7-8 to TRBJ2-7; 9 positions agree with TRBD1. The ends lost 5 bases at V and 3 bases at J; junction bases unmatched: 5. Germline lookup yields CDR1 SGHVS and CDR2 FQNEAQ. The CDR3 totals 14 residues. CDR3 bases: TGTGCCAGCAGCCCCCGGACAGGGGACTACGAGCAGTACTTC. Its protein product is CASSPRTGDYEQYF.

In its sample, this clone was seen a few times. The chain joins TRBV4-2 to TRBJ1-2; a possible D gene is TRBD1 (5 bases). Germline V gene lookup returns CDR1 LGHNA and CDR2 YNFKEQ. The CDR3 contains 14 residues. The V end was cut by 0 bases, the J end by 2 bases, with 7 bases between. CDR3 sequence reads: CASSQDRTNYGYTF. The CDR3 DNA follows: TGTGCCAGCAGCCAAGACAGGACAAACTATGGCTACACCTTC.

The chain has TRBV4-3 and TRBJ2-7; the match to TRBD2 covers 10 bases. The CDR3 length is 17 residues. Germline V gives CDR1 LGHNA, CDR2 YSLEER. V shed 0 bases, J shed 1 base, and the junction held 6 bases outside the gene matches. The CDR3 spells CASSQDYSGRLSYEQYF. In DNA, the CDR3 is TGCGCCAGCAGCCAAGATTATAGCGGGAGGCTTTCCTACGAGCAGTACTTC.

The chain has TRBV28 and TRBJ2-5; 9 bases line up with TRBD2. CDR3 length equals 13 residues. Per germline, CDR1 MDHEN and CDR2 SYDVKM. V shed 6 bases, J shed 5 bases, and the junction held 4 bases outside the gene matches. CDR3 loop: CASRLAGDETQYF. The CDR3, as DNA: TGTGCCAGCAGATTAGCGGGAGACGAGACCCAGTACTTC. Full variable domain (remainder filled in from reference TRBV28 and TRBJ2-5): DVKVTQSSRYLVKRTGEKVFLECVQDMDHENMFWYRQDPGLGLRLIYFSYDVKMKEKGDIPEGYSVSREKKERFSLILESASTNQTSMYLCASRLAGDETQYFGPGTRLLVL.

This chain uses TRBV19 with TRBJ2-4, with D perhaps matching TRBD1 (6 bases). V was trimmed by 1 base and J by 0 bases, leaving 13 bases between them. The germline gives CDR1 LNHDA, CDR2 SQIVND (reference sequence). CDR3 length equals 17 residues. The CDR3 spells CASSIGGGQLAKNIQYF. The CDR3, as DNA: TGTGCCAGTAGTATAGGCGGCGGACAGCTAGCCAAAAACATTCAGTACTTC. Complete variable domain (other parts from reference TRBV19 and TRBJ2-4): DGGITQSPKYLFRKEGQNVTLSCEQNLNHDAMYWYRQDPGQGLRLIYYSQIVNDFQKGDIAEGYSVSREKKESFPLTVTSAQKNPTAFYLCASSIGGGQLAKNIQYFGAGTRLSVL.

The chain combines TRBV10-3 with TRBJ1-1; TRBD1 aligns across 8 bases. V gave up 5 bases and J gave up 5 bases; unmatched junction bases: 4. CDR1 is ENHRY, CDR2 SYGVKD, per germline. The CDR3 is made up of 13 amino acids. The CDR3 protein is CAISQGAGTEAFF. CDR3 coding DNA: TGTGCCATCAGTCAGGGGGCCGGTACTGAAGCTTTCTTT.